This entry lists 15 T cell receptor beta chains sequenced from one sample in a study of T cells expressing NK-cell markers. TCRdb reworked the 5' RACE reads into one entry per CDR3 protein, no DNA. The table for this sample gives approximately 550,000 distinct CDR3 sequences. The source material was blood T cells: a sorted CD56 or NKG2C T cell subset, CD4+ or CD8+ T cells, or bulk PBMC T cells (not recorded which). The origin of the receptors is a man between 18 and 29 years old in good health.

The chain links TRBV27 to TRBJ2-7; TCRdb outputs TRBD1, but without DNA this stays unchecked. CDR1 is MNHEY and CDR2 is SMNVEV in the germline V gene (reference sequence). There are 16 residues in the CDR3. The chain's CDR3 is CASSLFPGAGGYEQYF.

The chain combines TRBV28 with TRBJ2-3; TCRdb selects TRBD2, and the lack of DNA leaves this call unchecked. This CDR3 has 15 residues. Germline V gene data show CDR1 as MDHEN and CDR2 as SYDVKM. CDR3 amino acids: CASPKGLAATDTQYF.

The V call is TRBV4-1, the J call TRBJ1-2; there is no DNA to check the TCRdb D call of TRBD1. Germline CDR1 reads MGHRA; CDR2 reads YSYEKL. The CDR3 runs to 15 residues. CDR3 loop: CASSPRYGTVYGYTF.

CDR3 in amino acids: CASSLYDERRLAKNIQYF. V usage is TRBV7-6 and J usage is TRBJ2-4. The CDR3 runs to 18 residues. Looked up from germline, CDR1 is SGHVS and CDR2 is FNYEAQ.

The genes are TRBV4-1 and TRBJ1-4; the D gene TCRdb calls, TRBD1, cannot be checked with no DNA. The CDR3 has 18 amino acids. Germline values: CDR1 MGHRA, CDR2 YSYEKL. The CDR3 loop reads CASSQDDTRDGRRRKLFF.

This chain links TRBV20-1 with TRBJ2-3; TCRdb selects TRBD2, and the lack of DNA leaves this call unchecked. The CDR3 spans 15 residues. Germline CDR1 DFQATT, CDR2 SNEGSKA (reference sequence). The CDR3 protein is CSAAKEAGVTDTQYF.

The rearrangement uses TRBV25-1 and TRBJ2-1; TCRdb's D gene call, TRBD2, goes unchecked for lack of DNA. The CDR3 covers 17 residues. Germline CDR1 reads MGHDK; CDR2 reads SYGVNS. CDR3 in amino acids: CASSERPGLTLGNEQFF.

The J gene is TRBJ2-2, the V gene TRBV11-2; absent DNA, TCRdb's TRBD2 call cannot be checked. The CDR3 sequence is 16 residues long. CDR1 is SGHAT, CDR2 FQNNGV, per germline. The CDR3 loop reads CASSSPGLAGGGELFF.

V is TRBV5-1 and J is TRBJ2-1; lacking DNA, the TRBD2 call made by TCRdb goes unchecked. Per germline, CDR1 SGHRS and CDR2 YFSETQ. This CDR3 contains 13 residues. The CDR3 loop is CASSLLSGNEQFF.

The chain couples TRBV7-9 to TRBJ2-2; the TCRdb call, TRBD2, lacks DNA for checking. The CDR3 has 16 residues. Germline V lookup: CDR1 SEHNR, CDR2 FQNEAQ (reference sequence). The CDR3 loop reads CASSFYSGSDTGELFF.

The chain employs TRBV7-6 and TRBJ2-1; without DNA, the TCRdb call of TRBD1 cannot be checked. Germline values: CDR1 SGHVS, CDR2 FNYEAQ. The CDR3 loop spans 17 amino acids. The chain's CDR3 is CASNPTPGLGSYNEQFF.

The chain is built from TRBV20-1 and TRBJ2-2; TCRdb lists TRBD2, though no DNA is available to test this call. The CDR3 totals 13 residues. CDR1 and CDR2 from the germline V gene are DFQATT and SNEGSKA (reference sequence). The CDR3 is CSARRATPGELFF.

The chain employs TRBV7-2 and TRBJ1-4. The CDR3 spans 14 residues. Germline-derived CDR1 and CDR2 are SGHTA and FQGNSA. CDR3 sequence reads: CASSPDPTREKLFF. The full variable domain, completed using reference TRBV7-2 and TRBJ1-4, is GAGVSQSPSNKVTEKGKDVELRCDPISGHTALYWYRQSLGQGLEFLIYFQGNSAPDKSGLPSDRFSAERTGGSVSTLTIQRTQQEDSAVYLCASSPDPTREKLFFGSGTQLSVL.

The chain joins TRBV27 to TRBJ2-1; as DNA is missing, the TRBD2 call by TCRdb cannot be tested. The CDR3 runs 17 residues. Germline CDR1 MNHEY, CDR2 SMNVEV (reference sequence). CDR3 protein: CASSPRSVVAGYNEQFF.

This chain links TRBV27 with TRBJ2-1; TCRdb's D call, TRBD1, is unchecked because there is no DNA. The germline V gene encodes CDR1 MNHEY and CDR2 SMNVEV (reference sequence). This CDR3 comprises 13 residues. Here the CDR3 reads CASSSTGFNEQFF.